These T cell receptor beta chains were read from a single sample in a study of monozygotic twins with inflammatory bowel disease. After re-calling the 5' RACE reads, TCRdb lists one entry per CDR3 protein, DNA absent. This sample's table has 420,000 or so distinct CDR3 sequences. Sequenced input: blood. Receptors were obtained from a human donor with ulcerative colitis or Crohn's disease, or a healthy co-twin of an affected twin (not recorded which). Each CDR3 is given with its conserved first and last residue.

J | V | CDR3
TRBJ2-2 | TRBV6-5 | CASSYSPLAGWTGELFF
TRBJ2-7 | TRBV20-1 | CSARDSLSVEQYF
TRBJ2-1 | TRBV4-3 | CASSLESGLAGTNEQFF
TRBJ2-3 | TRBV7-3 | CASSLRSLAGVGGTQYF
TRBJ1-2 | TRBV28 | CASSLGGAENGYTF
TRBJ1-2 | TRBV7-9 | CASSSPSVRSYGYTF
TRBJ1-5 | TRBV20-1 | CSASSAGLNPNQPQHF
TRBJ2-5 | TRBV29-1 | CSVARTGLEETQYF
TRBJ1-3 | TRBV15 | CATSKGQSSGNTIYF
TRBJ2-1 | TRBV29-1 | CSWAGGSYNEQFF
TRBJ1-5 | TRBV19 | CATTDRSNQPQHF
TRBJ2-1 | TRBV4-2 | CASSTDIRNEQFF
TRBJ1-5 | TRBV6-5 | CASSPGSPQPQHF
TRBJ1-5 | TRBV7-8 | CASSLGRAGHQPQHF
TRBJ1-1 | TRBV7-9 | CASSPPGRVEGTEAFF
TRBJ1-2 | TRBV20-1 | CSARDGQGRRGYTF
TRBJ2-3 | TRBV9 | CASSVASGRYRDTQYF
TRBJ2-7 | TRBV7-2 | CASRKTSGGLYEQYF
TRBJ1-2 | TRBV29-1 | CSAPGTGRSGYTF
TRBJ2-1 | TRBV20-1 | CSANPQGGGSYNEQFF
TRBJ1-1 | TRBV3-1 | CASSQWHNTEAFF
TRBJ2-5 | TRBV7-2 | CASSSQARETQYF
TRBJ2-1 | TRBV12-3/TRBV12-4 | CASRPINNEQFF
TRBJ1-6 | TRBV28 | CASSSVGSFNSPLHF
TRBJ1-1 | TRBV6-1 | CASTATPLRVGDTEAFF
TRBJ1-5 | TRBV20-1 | CSALLGREGNQPQHF
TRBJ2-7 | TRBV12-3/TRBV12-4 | CASSLVQGQGEQYF
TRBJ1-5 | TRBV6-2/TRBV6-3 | CASSYKGNQHF
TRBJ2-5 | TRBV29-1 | CSGEAGGDETQYF
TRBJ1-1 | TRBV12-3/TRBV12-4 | CASSPVGGFEAFF
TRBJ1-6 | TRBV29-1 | CSVRDIGIEALHF
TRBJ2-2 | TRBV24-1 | CATSDLDKNTGELFF
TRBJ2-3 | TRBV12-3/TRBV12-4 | CASRRDSENRKYF
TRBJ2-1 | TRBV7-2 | CASSTLGTSGVNNEQFF
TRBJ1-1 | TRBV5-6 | CASSLGQGGFTEAFF
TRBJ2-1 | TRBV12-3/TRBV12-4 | CASSFSPGDRGIF
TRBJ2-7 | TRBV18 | CASSRQESSYEQYF
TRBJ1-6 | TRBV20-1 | CSARGAGPPSNSPLHF
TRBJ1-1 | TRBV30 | CAWSWGGTEAFF
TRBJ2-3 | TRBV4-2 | CASSPRGYEDTQYF
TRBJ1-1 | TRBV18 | CASSPYGGEGTEAFF
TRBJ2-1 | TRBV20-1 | CSARGRRTSGGSSYNEQFF
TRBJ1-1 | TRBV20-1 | CSASLSGAYTEAFF
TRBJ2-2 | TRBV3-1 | CASRQEPTGELFF
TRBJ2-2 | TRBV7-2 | CASSLRLAGAGTGELFF
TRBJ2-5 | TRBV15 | CATSRVGETQYF
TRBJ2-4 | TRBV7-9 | CASSSRELLAKNIQYF
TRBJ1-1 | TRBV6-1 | CASSDNRGNTEAFF
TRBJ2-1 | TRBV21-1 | CASLGSAYNEQFF
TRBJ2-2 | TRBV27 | CASSYRPPDRANTGELFF
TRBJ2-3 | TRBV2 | CASSERTHTDTQYF
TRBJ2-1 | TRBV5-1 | CASSLAGEAEQFF
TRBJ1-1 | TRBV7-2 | CASSLKGRAEAFF